This entry concerns a single TCR beta chain. What it binds is not known. CDR1 is WNHNN and CDR2 is SYGVQD in the germline V gene (reference sequence). Trimming left V 5 bases short and J 3 bases short, with 7 bases between. This CDR3 spans 12 amino acids. This sample was taken from a study of early T cells in non-severe SARS-CoV-2 infection. Study background: Sequencing of unsorted whole blood was done on bulk RNA, leaving chains unpaired. Study-wide findings and caveats: VDJdb-based annotation leaned toward anti-spike CD8 responses and missed private and CD4 specificities.

The library protocol tagged individual cDNA molecules with unique molecular identifiers. One entry per CDR3 protein results from TCRdb running MiXCR on the 5' RACE reads. The sample holds around 70,000 distinct CDR3 sequences, approximately 10% seen once. Sequences were obtained from whole blood. The chain employs TRBV10-1 and TRBJ2-5, with unresolved D. The sequence was obtained from an adult who was a healthcare worker with PCR-confirmed SARS-CoV-2 infection or an uninfected control (not recorded which). This CDR3 is CASSIREETQYF. CDR3 nucleotides: TGCGCCAGCAGTATTCGGGAAGAGACCCAGTACTTC.